This T cell receptor beta chain derives from a study of blood T cell repertoires in COVID-19. In the study overall: Samples representing acute and convalescent COVID-19 were sourced from the United States, Italy and Spain. PBMCs, B-cell-depleted T cells, or T cells were the source of the cDNA or gDNA that made up the material.

The CDR3 extends over 16 amino acids. Losses at the gene ends were 7 bases for V and 3 bases for J; bases not matched to a gene: 14. Germline V gene data show CDR1 as SNHLY and CDR2 as FYNNEI. As originally analysed: The authors estimated nucleated cell counts from reference gene primer amplification. Assay: immunoSEQ multiplex PCR; the TCRdb copy retains only in-frame clones and omits some. From that table come the V and J calls and clone size; the DNA was used to work out D and trimming. The table has a few hundred thousand clones, around 86% seen once. This receptor was taken from a man aged 50 to 59 with acute or convalescent COVID-19. Sequenced input: peripheral blood. The chain uses TRBV2 and TRBJ1-1; TRBD1 matches 7 bases. CDR3 sequence (DNA): TGTGCCAGCAAAGGGACAGCCTCCCGGTGGGACACTGAAGCTTTCTTT. This sequence encodes CASKGTASRWDTEAFF. The whole variable domain, filled in from reference TRBV2 and TRBJ1-1, reads EPEVTQTPSHQVTQMGQEVILRCVPISNHLYFYWYRQILGQKVEFLVSFYNNEISEKSEIFDDQFSVERPDGSNFTLKIRSTKLEDSAMYFCASKGTASRWDTEAFFGQGTRLTVV.